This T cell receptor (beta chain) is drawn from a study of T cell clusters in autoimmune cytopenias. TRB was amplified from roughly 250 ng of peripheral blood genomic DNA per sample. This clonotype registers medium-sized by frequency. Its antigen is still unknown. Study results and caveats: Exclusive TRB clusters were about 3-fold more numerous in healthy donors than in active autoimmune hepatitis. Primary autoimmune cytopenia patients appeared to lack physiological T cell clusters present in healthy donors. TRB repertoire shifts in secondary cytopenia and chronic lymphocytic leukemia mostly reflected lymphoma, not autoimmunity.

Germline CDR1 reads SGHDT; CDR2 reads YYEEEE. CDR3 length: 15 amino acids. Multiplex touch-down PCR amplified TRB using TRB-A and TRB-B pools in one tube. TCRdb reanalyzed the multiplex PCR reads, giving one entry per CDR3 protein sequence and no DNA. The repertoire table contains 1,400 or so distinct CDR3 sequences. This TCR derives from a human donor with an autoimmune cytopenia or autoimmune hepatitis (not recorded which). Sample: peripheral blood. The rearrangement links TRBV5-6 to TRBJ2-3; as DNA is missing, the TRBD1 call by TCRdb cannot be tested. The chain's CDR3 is CASSLWGTRTDTQYF.